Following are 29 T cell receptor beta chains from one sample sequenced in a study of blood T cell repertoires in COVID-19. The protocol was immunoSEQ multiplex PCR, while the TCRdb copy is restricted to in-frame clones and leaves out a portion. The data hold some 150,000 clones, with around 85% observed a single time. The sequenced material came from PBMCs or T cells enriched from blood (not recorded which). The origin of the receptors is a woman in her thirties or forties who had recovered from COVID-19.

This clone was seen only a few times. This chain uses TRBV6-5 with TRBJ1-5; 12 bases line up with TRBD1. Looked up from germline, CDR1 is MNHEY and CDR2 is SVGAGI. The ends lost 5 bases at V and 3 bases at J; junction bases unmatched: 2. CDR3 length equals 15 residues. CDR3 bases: TGTGCCAGCAGTAGGGACAGGGGGCACAATCAGCCCCAGCATTTT. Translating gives CASSRDRGHNQPQHF.

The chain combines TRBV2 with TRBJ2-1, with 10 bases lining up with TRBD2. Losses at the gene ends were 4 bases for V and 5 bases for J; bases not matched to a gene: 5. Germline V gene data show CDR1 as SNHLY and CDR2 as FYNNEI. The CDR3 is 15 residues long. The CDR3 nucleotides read TGTGCCAGCAGTGTGAGCGGGAGGGGGAACAATGAGCAGTTCTTC. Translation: CASSVSGRGNNEQFF.

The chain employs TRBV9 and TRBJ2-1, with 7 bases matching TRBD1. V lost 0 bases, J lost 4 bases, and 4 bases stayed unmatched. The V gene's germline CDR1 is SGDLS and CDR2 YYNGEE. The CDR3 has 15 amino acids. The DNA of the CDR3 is TGTGCCAGCAGCGTAGGAGGGGGCACGTACAATGAGCAGTTCTTC. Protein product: CASSVGGGTYNEQFF.

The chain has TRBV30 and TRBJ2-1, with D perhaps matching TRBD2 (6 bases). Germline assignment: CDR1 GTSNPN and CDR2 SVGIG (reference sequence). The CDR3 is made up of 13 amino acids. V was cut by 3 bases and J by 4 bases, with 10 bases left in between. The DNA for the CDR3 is TGTGCCTGGAGCGGCGGGGAGTACAATGAGCAGTTCTTC. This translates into CAWSGGEYNEQFF.

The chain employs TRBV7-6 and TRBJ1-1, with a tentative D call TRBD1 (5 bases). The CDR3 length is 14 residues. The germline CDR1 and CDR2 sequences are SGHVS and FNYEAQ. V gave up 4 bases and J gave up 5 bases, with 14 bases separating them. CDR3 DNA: TGTGCCAGCAGCTACGGAGGGGCCCCGACTGAAGCTTTCTTT. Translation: CASSYGGAPTEAFF.

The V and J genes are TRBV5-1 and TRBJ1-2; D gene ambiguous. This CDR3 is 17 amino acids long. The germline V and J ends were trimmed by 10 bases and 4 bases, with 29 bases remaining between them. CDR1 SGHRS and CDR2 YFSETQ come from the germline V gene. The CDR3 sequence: CAGPTPGPWFSGYGYTF. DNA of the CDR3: TGCGCCGGCCCCACCCCCGGTCCCTGGTTTTCAGGCTATGGCTACACCTTC.

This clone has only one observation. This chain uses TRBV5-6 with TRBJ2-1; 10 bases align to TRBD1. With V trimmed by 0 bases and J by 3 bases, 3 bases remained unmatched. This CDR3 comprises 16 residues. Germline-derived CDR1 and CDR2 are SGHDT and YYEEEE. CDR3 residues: CASSLGWTGGYNEQFF. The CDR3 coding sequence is TGTGCCAGCAGCTTGGGTTGGACAGGGGGCTACAATGAGCAGTTCTTC.

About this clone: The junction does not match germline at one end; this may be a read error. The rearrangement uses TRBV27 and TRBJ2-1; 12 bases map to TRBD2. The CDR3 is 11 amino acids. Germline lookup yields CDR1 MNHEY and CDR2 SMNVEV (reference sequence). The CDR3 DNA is TGTGCCAGCAGTTCGGGACTAGCGGGTCTCTTC. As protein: CASSSGLAGLF.

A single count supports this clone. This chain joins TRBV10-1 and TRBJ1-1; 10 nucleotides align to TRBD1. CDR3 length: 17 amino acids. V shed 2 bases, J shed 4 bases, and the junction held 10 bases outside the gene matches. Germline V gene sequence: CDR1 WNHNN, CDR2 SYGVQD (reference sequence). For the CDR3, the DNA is TGCGCCAGCAGTGAGAAGGGTCCGGGACAGGGGTGCACTGAAGCTTTCTTT. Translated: CASSEKGPGQGCTEAFF.

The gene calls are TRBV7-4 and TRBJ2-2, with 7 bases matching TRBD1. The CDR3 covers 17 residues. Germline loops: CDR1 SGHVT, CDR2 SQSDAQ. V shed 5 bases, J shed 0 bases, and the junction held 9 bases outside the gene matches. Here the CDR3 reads CASSPFEDRPNTGELFF. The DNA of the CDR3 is TGTGCCAGCAGCCCGTTTGAGGACAGGCCGAACACCGGGGAGCTGTTTTTT.

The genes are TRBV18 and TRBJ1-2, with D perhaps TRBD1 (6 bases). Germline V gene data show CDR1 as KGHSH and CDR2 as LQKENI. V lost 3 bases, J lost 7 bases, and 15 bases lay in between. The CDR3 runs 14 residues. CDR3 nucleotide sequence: TGTGCCAGCTCACCTCAAGGTTCACAGGGTGGCTACACCTTC. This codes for CASSPQGSQGGYTF.

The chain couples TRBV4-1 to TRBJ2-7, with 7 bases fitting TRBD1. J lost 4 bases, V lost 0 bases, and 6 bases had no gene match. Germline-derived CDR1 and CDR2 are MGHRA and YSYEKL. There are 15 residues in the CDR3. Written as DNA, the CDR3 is TGCGCCAGCAGCCAAGAACCGGGACAGATATACGAGCAGTACTTC. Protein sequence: CASSQEPGQIYEQYF.

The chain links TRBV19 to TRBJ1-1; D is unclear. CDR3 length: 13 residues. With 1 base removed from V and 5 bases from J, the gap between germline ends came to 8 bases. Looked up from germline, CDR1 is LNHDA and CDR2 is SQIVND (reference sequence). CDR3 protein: CASSIAGWTEAFF. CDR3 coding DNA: TGTGCCAGTAGTATAGCGGGGTGGACTGAAGCTTTCTTT.

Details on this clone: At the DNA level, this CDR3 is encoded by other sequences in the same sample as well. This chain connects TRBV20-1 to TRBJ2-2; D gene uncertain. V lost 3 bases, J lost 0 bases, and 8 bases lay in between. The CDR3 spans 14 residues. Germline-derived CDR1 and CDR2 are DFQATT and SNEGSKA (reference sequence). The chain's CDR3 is CSASSGANTGELFF. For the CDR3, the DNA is TGCAGTGCTAGTTCCGGAGCGAACACCGGGGAGCTGTTTTTT.

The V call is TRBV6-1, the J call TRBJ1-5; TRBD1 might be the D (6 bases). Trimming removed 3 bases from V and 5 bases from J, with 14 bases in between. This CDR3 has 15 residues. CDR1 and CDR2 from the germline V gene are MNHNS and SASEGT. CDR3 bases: TGTGCCAGCAGTGAGTTCAGGGGTTCTTATCAGCCCCAGCATTTT. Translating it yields CASSEFRGSYQPQHF.

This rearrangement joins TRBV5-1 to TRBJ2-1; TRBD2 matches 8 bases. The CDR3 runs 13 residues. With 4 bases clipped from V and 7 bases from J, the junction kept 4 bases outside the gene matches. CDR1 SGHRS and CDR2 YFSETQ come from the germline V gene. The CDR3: CASSAGLENEQFF. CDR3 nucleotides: TGCGCCAGCAGCGCGGGACTAGAAAATGAGCAGTTCTTC.

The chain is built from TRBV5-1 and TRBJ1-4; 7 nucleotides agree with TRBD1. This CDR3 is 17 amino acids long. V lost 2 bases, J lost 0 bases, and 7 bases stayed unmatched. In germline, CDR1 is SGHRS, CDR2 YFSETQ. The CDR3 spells CASSFGGTASTNEKLFF. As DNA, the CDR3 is TGCGCCAGCAGCTTCGGTGGGACAGCTTCAACTAATGAAAAACTGTTTTTT.

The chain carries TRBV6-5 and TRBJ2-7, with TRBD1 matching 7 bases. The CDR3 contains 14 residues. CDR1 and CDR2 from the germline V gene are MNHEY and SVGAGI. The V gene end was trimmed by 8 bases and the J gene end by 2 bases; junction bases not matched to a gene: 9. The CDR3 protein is CASDPGQLTYEQYF. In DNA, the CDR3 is TGTGCCAGCGATCCGGGACAGCTTACCTACGAGCAGTACTTC.

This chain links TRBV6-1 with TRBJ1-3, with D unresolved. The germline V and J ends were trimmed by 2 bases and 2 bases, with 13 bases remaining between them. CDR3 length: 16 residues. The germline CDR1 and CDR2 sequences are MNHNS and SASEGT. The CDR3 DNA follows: TGTGCCAGCAGTGAAATTCAGGTCCCCACTGGAAACACCATATATTTT. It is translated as CASSEIQVPTGNTIYF.

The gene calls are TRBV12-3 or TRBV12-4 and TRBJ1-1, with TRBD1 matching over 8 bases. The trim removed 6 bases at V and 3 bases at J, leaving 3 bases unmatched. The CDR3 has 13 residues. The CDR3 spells CASRDRGDTEAFF. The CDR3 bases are TGTGCCAGCAGAGACAGGGGCGACACTGAAGCTTTCTTT.

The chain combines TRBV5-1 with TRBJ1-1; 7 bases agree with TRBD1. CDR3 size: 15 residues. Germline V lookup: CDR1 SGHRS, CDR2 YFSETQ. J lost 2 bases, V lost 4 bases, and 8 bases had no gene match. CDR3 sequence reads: CASSLTGALNTEAFF. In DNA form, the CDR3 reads TGCGCCAGCAGCCTAACAGGGGCTCTCAACACTGAAGCTTTCTTT.

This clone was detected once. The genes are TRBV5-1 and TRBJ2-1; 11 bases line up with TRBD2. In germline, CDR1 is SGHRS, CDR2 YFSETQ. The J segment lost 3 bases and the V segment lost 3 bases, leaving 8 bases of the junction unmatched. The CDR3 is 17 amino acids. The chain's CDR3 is CASSWGPGTSGYNEQFF. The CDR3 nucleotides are TGCGCCAGCAGCTGGGGGCCCGGGACTAGCGGCTACAATGAGCAGTTCTTC.

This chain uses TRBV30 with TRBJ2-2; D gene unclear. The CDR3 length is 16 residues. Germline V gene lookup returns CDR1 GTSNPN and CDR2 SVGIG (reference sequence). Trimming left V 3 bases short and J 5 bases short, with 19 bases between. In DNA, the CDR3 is TGTGCCTGGAGGGCTAGAGGCCCGCTTGATACCGGGGAGCTGTTTTTT. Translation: CAWRARGPLDTGELFF.

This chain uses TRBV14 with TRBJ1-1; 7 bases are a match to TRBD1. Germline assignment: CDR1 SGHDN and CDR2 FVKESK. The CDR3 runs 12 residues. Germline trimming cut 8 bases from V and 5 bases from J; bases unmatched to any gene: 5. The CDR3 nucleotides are TGTGCCAGCCAGAACAGGGGTACTGAAGCTTTCTTT. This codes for CASQNRGTEAFF.

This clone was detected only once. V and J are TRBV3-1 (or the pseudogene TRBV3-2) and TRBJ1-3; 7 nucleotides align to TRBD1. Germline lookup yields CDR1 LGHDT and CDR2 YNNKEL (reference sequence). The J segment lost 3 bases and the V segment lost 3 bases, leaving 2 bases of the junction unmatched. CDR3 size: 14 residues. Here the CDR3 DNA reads TGTGCCAGCAGCCAGACAGGGTTTGGAAACACCATATATTTT. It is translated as CASSQTGFGNTIYF.

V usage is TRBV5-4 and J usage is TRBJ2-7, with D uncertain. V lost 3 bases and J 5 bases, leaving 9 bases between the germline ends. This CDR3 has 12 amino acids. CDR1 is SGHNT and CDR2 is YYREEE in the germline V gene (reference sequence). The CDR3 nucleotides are TGTGCCAGCAGCTCTACTTCGGACGAGCAGTACTTC. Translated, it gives CASSSTSDEQYF.

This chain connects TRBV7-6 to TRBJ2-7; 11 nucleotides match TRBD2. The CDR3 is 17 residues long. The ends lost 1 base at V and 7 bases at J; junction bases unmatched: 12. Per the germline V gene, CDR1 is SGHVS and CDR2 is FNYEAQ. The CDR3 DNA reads TGTGCCAGCAGCTTAGAGTCGGGACTAGCGGACCCGCGGGAGCAGTACTTC. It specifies CASSLESGLADPREQYF.

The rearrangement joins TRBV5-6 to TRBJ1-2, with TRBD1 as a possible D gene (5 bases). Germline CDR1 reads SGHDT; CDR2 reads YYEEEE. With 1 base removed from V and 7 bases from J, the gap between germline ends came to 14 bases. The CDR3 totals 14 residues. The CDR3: CASSLRGDPFGYTF. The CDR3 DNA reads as TGTGCCAGCAGCTTGCGGGGGGACCCCTTTGGCTACACCTTC.

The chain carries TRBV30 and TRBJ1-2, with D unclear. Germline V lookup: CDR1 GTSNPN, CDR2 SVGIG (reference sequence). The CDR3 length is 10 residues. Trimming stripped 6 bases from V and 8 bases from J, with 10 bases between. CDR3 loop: CACGPGGYTF. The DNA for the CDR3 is TGTGCCTGCGGGCCGGGAGGCTACACCTTC.